The 25 T cell receptor beta chains below come from one sample, sequenced in a study of T-cell reconstitution after alpha-beta-depleted transplantation in children. Preparation of the TCRbeta library involved a method that used unique molecular identifiers. TCRdb redid the calling of the PCR reads with MiXCR, one entry per CDR3 protein. The data hold hundreds of thousands of distinct CDR3 sequences, with more than 9% observed a single time. The sample was PBMCs from the stem cell graft donor, taken from the stem cell graft. Receptors were obtained from a human donor who donated a stem cell graft to a child with acute myeloid leukemia.

This clonotype turned up a few times. The genes are TRBV5-1 and TRBJ2-1, with TRBD2 matching 8 bases. In germline, CDR1 is SGHRS, CDR2 YFSETQ. V shed 2 bases, J shed 3 bases, and the junction held 4 bases outside the gene matches. This CDR3 region has 15 residues. The CDR3 spells CASSLLAEDYNEQFF. CDR3 coding DNA: TGCGCCAGCAGCTTACTAGCGGAAGACTACAATGAGCAGTTCTTC.

The CDR3 coding sequence is TGTGCCAGCAGTTTCTTTGGGACAGGGGGCGCTCAGACCTATGGCTACACCTTC. It yields the protein CASSFFGTGGAQTYGYTF. V gene TRBV28 combines with J gene TRBJ1-2; 12 bases align to TRBD1. The CDR3 has 18 residues. V gave up 3 bases and J gave up 4 bases; unmatched junction bases: 12. Looked up from germline, CDR1 is MDHEN and CDR2 is SYDVKM.

This CDR3 reads CASSPPGAEQPQHF. The CDR3 DNA follows: TGTGCCAGCAGTCCGCCCGGGGCGGAACAGCCCCAGCATTTT. The V gene is TRBV6-1, the J gene TRBJ1-5; D perhaps matches TRBD1 (5 bases). The CDR3 has 14 residues. Germline V lookup: CDR1 MNHNS, CDR2 SASEGT. V lost 5 bases to trimming and J lost 7 bases, with 15 bases between them.

The gene calls are TRBV20-1 and TRBJ2-3; 9 bases line up with TRBD2. The CDR3 is 16 residues long. The V gene end was trimmed by 4 bases and the J gene end by 3 bases; junction bases not matched to a gene: 11. The germline V gene encodes CDR1 DFQATT and CDR2 SNEGSKA (reference sequence). The CDR3 sequence is CSATPTLAGETDTQYF. Written as DNA, the CDR3 is TGCAGTGCTACCCCCACCTTAGCGGGAGAGACAGATACGCAGTATTTT.

This clonotype was detected ten times or more. J is TRBJ2-1 and V is TRBV18; D not resolved. The CDR3 is 11 amino acids. Germline values: CDR1 KGHSH, CDR2 LQKENI. Trimming left V 8 bases short and J 4 bases short, with 6 bases between. The CDR3 region has the DNA TGTGCCAGCCAACGTTACAATGAGCAGTTCTTC. Translated, it gives CASQRYNEQFF.

In this sample, this clonotype turned up once. J is TRBJ2-4 and V is TRBV29-1; D gene unclear. This CDR3 spans 14 amino acids. Germline V gene data show CDR1 as SQVTM and CDR2 as ANQGSEA. V was pared by 3 bases and J by 2 bases, with 11 bases between. For the CDR3, the DNA is TGCAGCGTTGACGTGCCGGGTTCCAAAAACATTCAGTACTTC. Translation gives CSVDVPGSKNIQYF. Full variable domain (remainder filled in from reference TRBV29-1 and TRBJ2-4): SAVISQKPSRDICQRGTSLTIQCQVDSQVTMMFWYRQQPGQSLTLIATANQGSEATYESGFVIDKFPISRPNLTFSTLTVSNMSPEDSSIYLCSVDVPGSKNIQYFGAGTRLSVL.

This clonotype was picked up a small number of times. This chain connects TRBV20-1 to TRBJ2-7; D might be TRBD2 (7 bases). Trimming took off 8 bases at V and 1 base at J, with 15 bases between the two ends. There are 13 residues in the CDR3. Looked up from germline, CDR1 is DFQATT and CDR2 is SNEGSKA (reference sequence). CDR3 coding DNA: TGCAGTAAGAGAGGGGGAGGGTCCTACGAGCAGTACTTC. It codes for CSKRGGGSYEQYF.

The V call is TRBV28, the J call TRBJ2-5; 16 bases are shared with TRBD2. Unmatched junction bases numbered 5, after V lost 3 bases and J lost 7 bases. CDR1 is MDHEN, CDR2 SYDVKM, per germline. The CDR3 loop spans 16 amino acids. The CDR3 DNA is TGTGCCAGCAGTTTGGGACTAGCGGGAGGGCCGACGACCCAGTACTTC. It yields the protein CASSLGLAGGPTTQYF. Combining the CDR3 with reference TRBV28 and TRBJ2-5 gives the whole variable domain DVKVTQSSRYLVKRTGEKVFLECVQDMDHENMFWYRQDPGLGLRLIYFSYDVKMKEKGDIPEGYSVSREKKERFSLILESASTNQTSMYLCASSLGLAGGPTTQYFGPGTRLLVL.

J is TRBJ2-1 and V is TRBV7-3; tentatively, D is TRBD2 (7 bases). In germline, CDR1 is SGHTA, CDR2 FQGTGA. This CDR3 has 21 residues. The ends were cut back, 0 bases at V and 4 bases at J, with 28 bases in the middle. The CDR3 region is CASSLTPSVAGRFGTYNEQFF. In DNA, the CDR3 is TGTGCCAGCAGCTTAACCCCCTCGGTAGCGGGCCGATTCGGGACATACAATGAGCAGTTCTTC.

This clonotype was seen ten or more times. This chain connects TRBV20-1 to TRBJ1-3, with 9 bases that match TRBD1. V shed 6 bases, J shed 2 bases, and the junction held 8 bases outside the gene matches. Germline values: CDR1 DFQATT, CDR2 SNEGSKA (reference sequence). The CDR3 is made up of 15 amino acids. The CDR3: CSAYNRGQAGNTIYF. The CDR3 bases are TGCAGTGCCTACAACAGGGGGCAAGCTGGAAACACCATATATTTT.

The rearrangement uses TRBV7-8 and TRBJ2-6; D might be TRBD2 (5 bases). This CDR3 is 14 amino acids long. The germline CDR1 and CDR2 sequences are SGHVS and FQNEAQ. V gave up 4 bases and J gave up 4 bases, with 8 bases separating them. The CDR3 DNA is TGTGCCAGCAGCTCAGAGGGCGGGGCCAACGTCCTGACTTTC. As protein: CASSSEGGANVLTF.

The chain uses TRBV25-1 and TRBJ2-7; 10 nucleotides agree with TRBD2. CDR1 and CDR2 from the germline V gene are MGHDK and SYGVNS. The junction had 4 bases not matched to a gene; V was cut back by 2 bases and J by 0 bases. The CDR3 has 16 residues. CDR3 sequence reads: CASSEQLAGPSYEQYF. In DNA form, the CDR3 reads TGTGCCAGCAGTGAACAACTAGCGGGACCCTCCTACGAGCAGTACTTC.

This clonotype occurred many times. An end of the junction does not agree with germline; a read error may underlie this. The V and J genes are TRBV12-3 or TRBV12-4 and TRBJ2-5; D ambiguous. The CDR3 extends over 13 amino acids. The DNA for the CDR3 is TGTGCCAGCAGTACCCGGGTCCAAGGGACCCAGTACTTC. As protein: CASSTRVQGTQYF.

In this sample, this clonotype turned up many times. The J gene is TRBJ2-7, the V gene TRBV18; possibly TRBD1 for D (5 bases). The germline CDR1 and CDR2 sequences are KGHSH and LQKENI. The CDR3 is 13 residues long. Trimming removed 2 bases at V and 2 bases at J, with 7 bases between. The CDR3 nucleotides read TGTGCCAGCTCACCAGACAGCGCCTACGAGCAGTACTTC. This encodes CASSPDSAYEQYF. Full variable domain (rest looked up from reference TRBV18 and TRBJ2-7): NAGVMQNPRHLVRRRGQEARLRCSPMKGHSHVYWYRQLPEEGLKFMVYLQKENIIDESGMPKERFSAEFPKEGPSILRIQQVVRGDSAAYFCASSPDSAYEQYFGPGTRLTVT.

The rearrangement links TRBV12-3 or TRBV12-4 to TRBJ2-1, with 12 bases matching TRBD2. The CDR3 extends over 15 amino acids. V dropped 2 bases and J dropped 9; count of bases not matched to a gene: 5. CDR3 bases: TGTGCCAGCAGTTTACTAGCGGGAGGGGCGAGTGAGCAGTTCTTC. This translates into CASSLLAGGASEQFF.

The sample holds a few counts of this clonotype. The chain carries TRBV7-2 and TRBJ1-2; D is uncertain. V lost 4 bases, J lost 2 bases, and 11 bases lay in between. This CDR3 has 14 amino acids. From germline, CDR1 is SGHTA and CDR2 FQGNSA. CDR3 sequence: CASSSSGANYGYTF. The CDR3 coding sequence is TGTGCCAGCAGCTCGTCCGGTGCCAACTATGGCTACACCTTC.

This clonotype was counted ten times or more. This chain connects TRBV9 to TRBJ2-7; perhaps TRBD1 as D (5 bases). Germline V CDR1 and CDR2: SGDLS, YYNGEE. Trimming pared 0 bases from V and 6 bases from J, leaving 10 bases between. The CDR3 is 13 residues long. CDR3 sequence reads: CASSVVTTGEQYF. The CDR3 DNA reads TGTGCCAGCAGCGTAGTAACAACAGGCGAGCAGTACTTC.

This clonotype was seen a few times. The rearrangement uses TRBV3-1 and TRBJ2-3; no firm D call. CDR1 and CDR2 (germline): LGHDT, YNNKEL (reference sequence). CDR3 length: 14 residues. The V and J ends lost 0 bases and 6 bases respectively, with 10 bases between them. CDR3 residues: CASSQEGSMDTQYF. The CDR3 bases are TGTGCCAGCAGCCAAGAGGGCTCGATGGATACGCAGTATTTT.

This clonotype was seen only a few times. This sequence joins TRBV5-1 and TRBJ1-3; 10 bases map to TRBD1. V shed 4 bases and J 2 bases; nucleotides not matched to a gene: 3. The CDR3 spans 15 residues. Germline CDR1 SGHRS, CDR2 YFSETQ. The CDR3 sequence is CASSADRGPGNTIYF. CDR3 sequence (DNA): TGCGCCAGCAGCGCTGACAGGGGGCCTGGAAACACCATATATTTT.

This clonotype was counted at least ten times. This chain uses TRBV12-3 or TRBV12-4 with TRBJ2-7; D might be TRBD1 or TRBD2, each matching 5 bases. V was cut by 5 bases and J by 1 base, with 12 bases left in between. There are 14 residues in the CDR3. Written as DNA, the CDR3 is TGTGCCAGCAGTCCCCGGGACGGATCCTACGAGCAGTACTTC. Residues: CASSPRDGSYEQYF.

This clonotype was seen at least ten times. The chain couples TRBV10-3 to TRBJ2-7, with 8 bases aligning to TRBD1. CDR3 size: 18 residues. From germline, CDR1 is ENHRY and CDR2 SYGVKD. V trimming: 6 bases; J trimming: 2 bases; junction bases outside the gene matches: 18. The CDR3 DNA follows: TGTGCCATCAGACGAGACAGGGGTCAAGACGGGGGAACCTACGAGCAGTACTTC. Residues: CAIRRDRGQDGGTYEQYF.

This clonotype was recorded at least ten times. The chain employs TRBV10-3 and TRBJ2-3; TRBD1 matches 8 bases. In germline, CDR1 is ENHRY, CDR2 SYGVKD. The CDR3 is 14 residues long. With V trimmed by 11 bases and J by 0 bases, 7 bases remained unmatched. The CDR3 sequence is CAVLDRDSTDTQYF. The CDR3 DNA is TGTGCCGTGCTGGACAGGGACAGCACAGATACGCAGTATTTT.

This clonotype has a handful of counts. This chain uses TRBV20-1 with TRBJ2-2; 12 bases are shared with TRBD2. Germline CDR1 reads DFQATT; CDR2 reads SNEGSKA (reference sequence). The junction had 6 bases not matched to a gene; V was cut back by 8 bases and J by 2 bases. This CDR3 is built from 15 residues. The CDR3 bases are TGCAGTACCCCGACTAGCGGGGGTAACACCGGGGAGCTGTTTTTT. It translates to CSTPTSGGNTGELFF.

There are a few counts of this clonotype. The V call is TRBV20-1, the J call TRBJ2-7, with 7 nucleotides matching TRBD1. The CDR3 totals 12 residues. The germline V gene encodes CDR1 DFQATT and CDR2 SNEGSKA (reference sequence). The J segment lost 6 bases and the V segment lost 6 bases, leaving 8 bases of the junction unmatched. CDR3 amino acids: CSAPPDRAEQYF. The CDR3 bases are TGCAGTGCCCCCCCCGACAGGGCCGAGCAGTACTTC.

This clonotype was counted at least ten times. The CDR3 loop reads CSVEAADRGTDTQYF. The DNA for the CDR3 is TGCAGCGTTGAGGCGGCCGACAGGGGTACAGATACGCAGTATTTT. The chain is built from TRBV29-1 and TRBJ2-3, with TRBD1 matching over 8 bases. Germline loops: CDR1 SQVTM, CDR2 ANQGSEA. This CDR3 spans 15 amino acids. The V segment lost 3 bases and the J segment 3 bases; nucleotides outside the gene matches: 8.